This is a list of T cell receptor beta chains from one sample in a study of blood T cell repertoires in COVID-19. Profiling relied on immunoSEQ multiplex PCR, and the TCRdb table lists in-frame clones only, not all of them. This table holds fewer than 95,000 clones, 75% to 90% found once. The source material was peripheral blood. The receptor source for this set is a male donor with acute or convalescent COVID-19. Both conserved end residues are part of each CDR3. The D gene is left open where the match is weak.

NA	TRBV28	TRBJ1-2	CASSSGVYGYTF	TGTGCCAGCAGTTCAGGGGTCTATGGCTACACCTTC
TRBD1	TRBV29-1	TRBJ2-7	CSVGTGLAEQYF	TGCAGCGTAGGGACAGGGCTTGCCGAGCAGTACTTC
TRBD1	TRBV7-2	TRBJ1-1	CASSLRLGQGNTEAFF	TGTGCCAGCAGCTTGCGCTTGGGACAGGGGAACACTGAAGCTTTCTTT
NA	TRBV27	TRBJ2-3	CASSLKAPPTPGSDTQYF	TGTGCCAGCAGTTTAAAAGCCCCCCCGACCCCCGGGTCAGATACGCAGTATTTT
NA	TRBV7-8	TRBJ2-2	CASSLTITGELFF	TGTGCCAGCAGCTTAACAATAACCGGGGAGCTGTTTTTT
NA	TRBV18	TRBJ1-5	CASSPFDRGGQPQHF	TGTGCCAGCTCACCCTTCGACAGAGGGGGTCAGCCCCAGCATTTT
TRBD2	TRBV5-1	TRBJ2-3	CASSFGASGAVTQYF	TGCGCCAGCAGCTTTGGAGCTAGCGGGGCCGTCACTCAGTATTTT
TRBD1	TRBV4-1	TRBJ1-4	CASSPTGTGTEKLFF	TGCGCCAGCAGCCCCACCGGGACAGGGACTGAAAAACTGTTTTTT
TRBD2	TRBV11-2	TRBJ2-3	CASSTRAGGPDTQYF	TGTGCCAGCAGCACCCGGGCGGGGGGGCCTGATACGCAGTATTTT
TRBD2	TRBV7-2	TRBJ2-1	CASSLTSGGSNEQFF	TGTGCCAGCAGCTTAACTAGCGGGGGGTCGAATGAGCAGTTCTTC
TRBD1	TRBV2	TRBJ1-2	CASSEGGTGDAYGYTF	TGTGCCAGCAGTGAAGGAGGGACAGGGGACGCCTATGGCTACACCTTC
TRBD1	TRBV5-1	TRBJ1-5	CARPRGQGFVQPQHF	TGCGCCAGGCCAAGGGGACAGGGGTTTGTTCAGCCCCAGCATTTT
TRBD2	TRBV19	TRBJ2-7	CASSQSGGDSYEQYF	TGTGCCAGTAGTCAGAGCGGGGGGGATTCCTACGAGCAGTACTTC
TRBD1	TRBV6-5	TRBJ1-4	CASSPGTGENEKLFF	TGTGCCAGCAGTCCCGGGACAGGGGAGAATGAAAAACTGTTTTTT
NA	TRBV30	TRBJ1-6	CAWSDRVEAPLHF	TGTGCCTGGAGTGACAGGGTGGAGGCACCCCTCCACTTT
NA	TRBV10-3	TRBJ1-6	CAISQSTGGAPDSPLHF	TGTGCCATCAGTCAGTCGACGGGGGGGGCGCCGGATTCACCCCTCCACTTT